This TCR beta chain derives from a study of regulatory T cells in long-lasting Graves disease. Study-level results: TCR diversity was lower in persistent Graves' patients than in newly diagnosed ones. Persistent patients had more shared public clonotypes (about 2,700) than new patients (966). Accuracy may have suffered from the small sample size.

Described time point: persistent/refractory GD, antithyroid drugs over 5 years with positive TRAb. Isolated PBMC RNA provided the starting material for the TCR library. Diagnosing Graves' disease relied on the American Thyroid Association guidelines. This CDR3 contains 11 residues. The V end lost 3 bases, the J end lost 12 bases, and 6 bases lay between the germline ends. Germline V gene data show CDR1 as ENHRY and CDR2 as SYGVKD. To note about this clonotype: Its antigen remains unidentified.

In building TCR beta libraries, iRepertoire HTBI primers were used together with Arm-PCR of CDR3 regions. One entry per CDR3 protein results from TCRdb running MiXCR on the multiplex PCR reads. The table lists about 420,000 distinct CDR3 sequences, 23% of them singletons. The TCR originated in a female donor with Graves disease. This material consisted of peripheral blood mononuclear cells (PBMCs), taken when the disease was refractory, from a patient treated with antithyroid drugs. The chain links TRBV10-3 to TRBJ1-6; D is ambiguous. The DNA for the CDR3 is TGTGCCATCAGTGACGGTGTACCCCTCCACTTT. As protein: CAISDGVPLHF.